The 21 T cell receptor beta chains reported below all come from one sample, sequenced in a study of T cell changes during pregnancy in multiple sclerosis. The data were produced by immunoSEQ multiplex PCR, yet TCRdb's version contains in-frame clones alone and is incomplete. This table has 30,000 to 45,000 clones, nearly 95% appearing once. The source material was CD4+ T cells from peripheral blood mononuclear cells, sampled after pregnancy. All receptors derive from a female donor in good health, enrolled as a control in a pregnancy study.

The chain uses TRBV19 and TRBJ2-3; D remains unclear. CDR3 length equals 11 residues. Germline CDR1 reads LNHDA; CDR2 reads SQIVND (reference sequence). The CDR3 nucleotides are TGTGCTTCTGGCCTCACAGATACGCAGTATTTT. As protein: CASGLTDTQYF. Combining the CDR3 with reference TRBV19 and TRBJ2-3 gives the whole variable domain DGGITQSPKYLFRKEGQNVTLSCEQNLNHDAMYWYRQDPGQGLRLIYYSQIVNDFQKGDIAEGYSVSREKKESFPLTVTSAQKNPTAFYLCASGLTDTQYFGPGTRLTVL.

V gene TRBV30 combines with J gene TRBJ1-6; tentatively, D is TRBD1 (5 bases). The CDR3 is made up of 15 amino acids. Trimming left V 5 bases short and J 6 bases short, with 17 bases between. The germline V gene encodes CDR1 GTSNPN and CDR2 SVGIG (reference sequence). CDR3 nucleotide sequence: TGTGCCTGGCACCCAGGGTTCATCGGTAATTCACCCCTCCACTTT. Protein product: CAWHPGFIGNSPLHF.

The chain employs TRBV27 and TRBJ2-7, with TRBD2 matching 9 bases. Germline values: CDR1 MNHEY, CDR2 SMNVEV (reference sequence). V shed 5 bases and J 3 bases; nucleotides not matched to a gene: 5. The CDR3 length is 14 residues. The chain's CDR3 is CASSARRGGYEQYF. The CDR3 DNA reads as TGTGCCAGCAGTGCCCGGCGGGGGGGCTACGAGCAGTACTTC.

V and J are TRBV4-1 and TRBJ1-5; D remains unclear. The CDR3 consists of 15 residues. Germline V CDR1 and CDR2: MGHRA, YSYEKL. The V end lost 4 bases, the J end lost 2 bases, and 12 bases lay between the germline ends. The CDR3 spells CASSLTYSGNQPQHF. In nucleotides, the CDR3 is TGCGCCAGCAGCCTAACCTATTCTGGCAATCAGCCCCAGCATTTT.

This chain joins TRBV4-3 and TRBJ2-1; 7 nucleotides align to TRBD1. With 1 base clipped from V and 7 bases from J, the junction kept 10 bases outside the gene matches. CDR1 LGHNA and CDR2 YSLEER come from the germline V gene. CDR3 length: 16 residues. The CDR3 sequence: CASSQVTGVLGNEQFF. The CDR3 region has the DNA TGCGCCAGCAGCCAAGTTACAGGGGTCCTGGGGAATGAGCAGTTCTTC.

This clone was seen just once. This sequence joins TRBV6-4 and TRBJ1-1; D is perhaps TRBD1 (6 bases). This CDR3 spans 13 amino acids. Trimming removed 6 bases from V and 4 bases from J, with 12 bases in between. Germline V gene data show CDR1 as MRHNA and CDR2 as SNTAGT. CDR3: CASRGGVGTEAFF. The CDR3 coding sequence is TGTGCCAGCAGAGGGGGGGTCGGCACTGAAGCTTTCTTT.

This chain links TRBV5-5 with TRBJ1-1, with 10 bases matching TRBD1. The CDR3 is 16 residues long. Germline V lookup: CDR1 SGHKS, CDR2 YYEKEE (reference sequence). V shed 3 bases and J 6 bases; nucleotides not matched to a gene: 11. CDR3 residues: CASSWKAGQGPSEAFF. DNA for the CDR3: TGTGCCAGCAGCTGGAAAGCGGGACAGGGGCCTTCTGAAGCTTTCTTT.

This sequence joins TRBV7-2 and TRBJ2-3, with unresolved D. V dropped 5 bases and J dropped 2 bases, with 11 bases sitting between them. CDR3 length: 14 residues. Germline loops: CDR1 SGHTA, CDR2 FQGNSA. In DNA, the CDR3 is TGTGCCAGCAGCCCAACCCACACCACAGATACGCAGTATTTT. Residues: CASSPTHTTDTQYF.

This clone has more than one count but fewer than ten. J is TRBJ2-1 and V is TRBV5-4, with D possibly TRBD2 on 6 matching bases. This CDR3 is built from 14 residues. Trimming took 0 bases from V and 3 from J, leaving 7 bases between them. Germline lookup yields CDR1 SGHNT and CDR2 YYREEE (reference sequence). The CDR3 bases are TGTGCCAGCAGCTTGGCGGGACTCTACAATGAGCAGTTCTTC. Translating gives CASSLAGLYNEQFF.

V and J are TRBV4-1 and TRBJ2-7; the match to TRBD2 covers 8 bases. The CDR3 loop spans 14 amino acids. Germline V gene data show CDR1 as MGHRA and CDR2 as YSYEKL. J was trimmed by 0 bases and V by 9 bases; bases with no gene match: 7. CDR3 region: CARFKRESSYEQYF. CDR3 DNA: TGCGCCAGGTTTAAGCGGGAGAGCTCCTACGAGCAGTACTTC.

The chain has TRBV19 and TRBJ1-6; D is undetermined. The V end lost 8 bases, the J end lost 5 bases, and 13 bases lay between the germline ends. This CDR3 contains 14 residues. Germline assignment: CDR1 LNHDA and CDR2 SQIVND (reference sequence). The CDR3 bases are TGTGCCAGTCAGATGGTTGCCGATAATTCACCCCTCCACTTT. Translating it yields CASQMVADNSPLHF. The variable domain in full, with the rest retrieved from reference TRBV19 and TRBJ1-6, is DGGITQSPKYLFRKEGQNVTLSCEQNLNHDAMYWYRQDPGQGLRLIYYSQIVNDFQKGDIAEGYSVSREKKESFPLTVTSAQKNPTAFYLCASQMVADNSPLHFGNGTRLTVT.

J is TRBJ1-1 and V is TRBV30, with D tentatively TRBD1 (6 bases). The CDR3 runs to 14 residues. Trimming took off 4 bases at V and 2 bases at J, with 14 bases between the two ends. Per the germline V gene, CDR1 is GTSNPN and CDR2 is SVGIG (reference sequence). The CDR3 DNA reads TGTGCCTGGAAGCCAGGGGACATAAACACTGAAGCTTTCTTT. Amino acids: CAWKPGDINTEAFF. Full variable domain (missing parts from reference TRBV30 and TRBJ1-1): SQTIHQWPATLVQPVGSPLSLECTVEGTSNPNLYWYRQAAGRGLQLLFYSVGIGQISSEVPQNLSASRPQDRQFILSSKKLLLSDSGFYLCAWKPGDINTEAFFGQGTRLTVV.

The J gene is TRBJ2-7, the V gene TRBV19; 11 bases agree with TRBD1. Germline CDR1 and CDR2: LNHDA and SQIVND (reference sequence). Losses at the gene ends were 3 bases for V and 2 bases for J; bases not matched to a gene: 0. The CDR3 covers 14 residues. CDR3 region: CASSMGQGAYEQYF. The CDR3 DNA sequence: TGTGCCAGTAGTATGGGACAGGGGGCCTACGAGCAGTACTTC.

The rearrangement uses TRBV18 and TRBJ2-3; tentatively, D is TRBD2 (6 bases). The germline V and J ends were trimmed by 4 bases and 2 bases, with 19 bases remaining between them. Germline CDR1 and CDR2: KGHSH and LQKENI. The CDR3 length is 17 residues. CDR3 DNA: TGTGCCAGCTCACGGACTCGGAGCGGGTTAGCCACAGATACGCAGTATTTT. This encodes CASSRTRSGLATDTQYF.

The chain links TRBV5-4 to TRBJ2-3; the match to TRBD2 covers 12 bases. V lost 4 bases and J lost 6; bases outside the gene matches: 3. The germline V gene encodes CDR1 SGHNT and CDR2 YYREEE (reference sequence). CDR3 length: 14 residues. The chain's CDR3 is CASSPGTSGDTQYF. The CDR3 DNA is TGTGCCAGCAGCCCGGGGACTAGCGGGGATACGCAGTATTTT.

V gene TRBV2 combines with J gene TRBJ2-3; 8 bases agree with TRBD1. Germline-derived CDR1 and CDR2 are SNHLY and FYNNEI. J gave up 6 bases and V 6 bases, and 11 bases lay outside the gene matches. The CDR3 is 15 residues long. CDR3 DNA sequence: TGTGCCAGCAGCAGTGAGGCAGGGGGCTTGGATACGCAGTATTTT. It codes for CASSSEAGGLDTQYF.

The chain couples TRBV11-2 to TRBJ1-4, with 11 positions matching TRBD1. V dropped 6 bases and J dropped 7; count of bases not matched to a gene: 4. CDR3 length: 14 amino acids. Germline CDR1 and CDR2: SGHAT and FQNNGV. In nucleotides, the CDR3 is TGTGCCAGCAGTTGGACAGGGGGCTCTGAAAAACTGTTTTTT. Protein: CASSWTGGSEKLFF. Combining the CDR3 with reference TRBV11-2 and TRBJ1-4 gives the whole variable domain EAGVAQSPRYKIIEKRQSVAFWCNPISGHATLYWYQQILGQGPKLLIQFQNNGVVDDSQLPKDRFSAERLKGVDSTLKIQPAKLEDSAVYLCASSWTGGSEKLFFGSGTQLSVL.

The rearrangement uses TRBV19 and TRBJ1-3; TRBD1 agrees at 9 bases. The germline V gene has CDR1 LNHDA and CDR2 SQIVND (reference sequence). The CDR3 is made up of 14 amino acids. With 7 bases clipped from V and 5 bases from J, the junction kept 6 bases outside the gene matches. The CDR3 coding sequence is TGTGCCAGTAAAGAACAGGGGGCTCGAAACACCATATATTTT. This sequence encodes CASKEQGARNTIYF.

The CDR3 is CASSRGPNTGELFF. Here the CDR3 DNA reads TGTGCCAGTTCGCGGGGGCCGAACACCGGGGAGCTGTTTTTT. This rearrangement joins TRBV5-6 to TRBJ2-2; perhaps TRBD2 as D (7 bases). The CDR3 spans 14 residues. V lost 8 bases and J 0 bases, leaving 11 bases between the germline ends. Germline-derived CDR1 and CDR2 are SGHDT and YYEEEE. Looking up the rest from reference TRBV5-6 and TRBJ2-2 gives the full variable domain: DAGVTQSPTHLIKTRGQQVTLRCSPKSGHDTVSWYQQALGQGPQFIFQYYEEEERQRGNFPDRFSGHQFPNYSSELNVNALLLGDSALYLCASSRGPNTGELFFGEGSRLTVL.

This clone was observed once. The rearrangement links TRBV18 to TRBJ1-5, with 7 bases aligning to TRBD1. Germline V gene lookup returns CDR1 KGHSH and CDR2 LQKENI. V shed 4 bases and J 4 bases; nucleotides not matched to a gene: 16. CDR3 length: 18 residues. The CDR3 coding sequence is TGTGCCAGCTCACAGAATAGCGGGGGGACAGACCGGAATCAGCCCCAGCATTTT. The encoded protein is CASSQNSGGTDRNQPQHF.

The V gene is TRBV9, the J gene TRBJ1-2; no clear D. The CDR3 extends over 13 amino acids. CDR1 and CDR2 from the germline V gene are SGDLS and YYNGEE. Trimming cost V 0 bases and J 8 bases, with 11 bases left between them. Written as DNA, the CDR3 is TGTGCCAGCAGCGTAGAGGCCTTCAGGGGCTACACCTTC. Its translation is CASSVEAFRGYTF. Complete variable domain (other parts from reference TRBV9 and TRBJ1-2): DSGVTQTPKHLITATGQRVTLRCSPRSGDLSVYWYQQSLDQGLQFLIQYYNGEERAKGNILERFSAQQFPDLHSELNLSSLELGDSALYFCASSVEAFRGYTFGSGTRLTVV.